Listed below are T cell receptor beta chains from one sample, sequenced in a study of T-cell memory formation after mild COVID-19. Using its own MiXCR run on the 5' RACE reads, TCRdb lists one record per CDR3 protein. The sample yields about 110,000 distinct CDR3 sequences, roughly 12% seen once. The sequenced sample consisted of PBMCs or a T cell subset sorted from them (not recorded which). The receptors originated from an adult woman who had mild COVID-19 (a few samples of this study predate the infection). Cell type and time point are not known. Both conserved end residues are part of each CDR3. Fields, in order: D gene, V gene, CDR3 protein. D genes are given only for firm matches.

>.|TRBV11-2
CASSLDLGSEQYF
>.|TRBV9
CASASTGNPLDTQYF
>.|TRBV12-3/TRBV12-4
CASSSESGTGANVLTF
>.|TRBV13
CASSLLTGILSDEQFF
>.|TRBV7-9
CASSVTRTVRYNEQFF
>.|TRBV20-1
CSARDSLAGNQPQHF
>.|TRBV10-3
CAISGVPGGATDTQYF
>.|TRBV20-1
CSARGAGHSYNEQFF
>.|TRBV2
CASTLGTSTEAFF
>.|TRBV7-9
CASSLQFGIFEQFF
>.|TRBV6-5
CASRPNQPQHF
>.|TRBV15
CATSREGRGEDTQYF
>.|TRBV19
CASSMQKQNEQFF
>TRBD2|TRBV12-3/TRBV12-4
CASSIGQSGGYEQYF
>.|TRBV28
CASSLSAVYEQYF
>.|TRBV11-2
CASRTTHDEQFF
>.|TRBV6-6
CASSYIEWTEQFF
>TRBD2|TRBV9
CASSFTSGPSYNEQFF
>.|TRBV12-3/TRBV12-4
CASSSRTIYEQYF
>.|TRBV27
CASSFGPGAGTEAFF
>.|TRBV15
CATSRDRGRGFEQYF
>.|TRBV20-1
CSARHKLNTEAFF
>.|TRBV20-1
CSARDLEGIYEQYF
>.|TRBV24-1
CATSDPLTTNTGELFF
>.|TRBV9
CASSVEGKKETQYF
>.|TRBV5-5
CASSLERKNRDTQYF
>TRBD2|TRBV7-2
CASSAAGATYEQYF
>.|TRBV19
CASSMTAGENQPQHF
>.|TRBV7-2
CASSFRTNFREQYF
>.|TRBV19
CASSLTPVPTDTQYF
>TRBD2|TRBV27
CASSLGAGDYDTQYF
>TRBD2|TRBV30
CAWSVLAGDKFF